This T cell receptor beta chain was profiled in a study of identical twins. Findings of the study overall: The more abundant beta clonotypes in cord blood had fewer insertions, and memory repertoires did not show this. Twin pairs' shared out-of-frame alpha sequences were enriched in low generation probability.

V shed 0 bases, J shed 2 bases, and the junction held 2 bases outside the gene matches. The CDR3 spans 17 residues. CDR1 is MGHRA, CDR2 YSYEKL, per germline. Unique molecular identifiers were present on cDNA, and template switching added a universal primer site. TCRdb re-called the 5' RACE reads through MiXCR, storing one row per CDR3 protein. The sample has 1.5 million to 2 million distinct CDR3 sequences, roughly 35% seen once; the top ten hold under 0.35%. As regards this clonotype: What it binds is unknown.

Material for sequencing was cord blood. V is TRBV4-1 and J is TRBJ2-3; 13 bases map to TRBD2. This receptor was obtained from a newborn girl in good health. CDR3 loop: CASSQETSGRVTDTQYF. As DNA, the CDR3 is TGCGCCAGCAGCCAAGAAACTAGCGGGAGGGTCACAGATACGCAGTATTTT.